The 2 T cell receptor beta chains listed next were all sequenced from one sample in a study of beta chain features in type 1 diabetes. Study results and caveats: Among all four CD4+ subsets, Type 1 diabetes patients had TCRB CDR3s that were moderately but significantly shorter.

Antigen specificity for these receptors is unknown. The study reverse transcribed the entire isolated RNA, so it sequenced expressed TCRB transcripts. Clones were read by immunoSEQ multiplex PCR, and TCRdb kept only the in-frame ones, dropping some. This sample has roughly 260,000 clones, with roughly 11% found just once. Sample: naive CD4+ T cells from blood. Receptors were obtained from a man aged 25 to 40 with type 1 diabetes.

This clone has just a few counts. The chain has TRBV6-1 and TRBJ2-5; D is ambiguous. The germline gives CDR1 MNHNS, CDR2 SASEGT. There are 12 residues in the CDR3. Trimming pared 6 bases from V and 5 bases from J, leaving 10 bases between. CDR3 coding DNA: TGTGCCAGCAGGCTAGTCAAGGAGACCCAGTACTTC. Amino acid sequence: CASRLVKETQYF.

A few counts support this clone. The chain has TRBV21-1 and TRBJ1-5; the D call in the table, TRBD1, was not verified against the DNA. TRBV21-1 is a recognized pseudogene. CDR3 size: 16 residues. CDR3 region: CASSSPRQGNNQPQHF. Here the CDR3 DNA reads TGTGCCAGCAGCTCACCGAGGCAGGGTAACAATCAGCCCCAGCATTTT.